There are a few counts of the clone carrying this T cell receptor beta chain. Its antigen is undetermined. The data stem from a study of CD8 T cells in ankylosing spondylitis. Study-wide points: Ankylosing spondylitis blood seemed to carry a telltale TCR beta motif made of under ten highly homologous variants. Within matched ankylosing spondylitis synovial fluid, disease-linked clones were reportedly significantly enriched.

Researchers built TCR beta libraries using quantitative 5'-RACE with molecular barcodes. TCRdb analysed the 5' RACE reads with MiXCR anew, one entry per CDR3 protein. The table shows a few hundred thousand distinct CDR3 sequences, with approximately 20% occurring only once. Germline values: CDR1 KGHSH, CDR2 LQKENI. The CDR3 has 15 residues. V shed 4 bases and J 5 bases; nucleotides not matched to a gene: 9. J is TRBJ2-7 and V is TRBV18; 9 bases fit TRBD1. The sequenced sample was blood, either unsorted or a sorted T cell fraction (not recorded which). This TCR was recovered from a male donor with ankylosing spondylitis. The CDR3 DNA reads TGTGCCAGCTCACAGGACAGGGGACCGGTCAACGAGCAGTACTTC. It yields the protein CASSQDRGPVNEQYF.